Here is one TCR beta chain with its context. Other nucleotide sequences from this sample produce the same CDR3. This CDR3 spans 13 amino acids. The germline V gene encodes CDR1 LGHNT and CDR2 FRNRAP. Trimming shortened V by 1 base and J by 1 base, and 4 bases separated the two germline ends. PCR amplification relied on 60 Vbeta primers (plus 13 Jbeta primers). Clones were sequenced by immunoSEQ multiplex PCR, and TCRdb holds only the in-frame ones, with some missing. This sample contains around 140,000 clones. This entry is derived from a study of cytomegalovirus exposure and HLA in healthy donors. This rearrangement joins TRBV12-5 to TRBJ1-1; no reliable D call. This TCR came from a woman aged 35 to 49 in good health and CMV-seronegative. The sequencing sample was made of PBMCs. This CDR3 is CASGLGGNTEAFF. CDR3 DNA sequence: TGTGCTAGTGGTTTGGGAGGGAACACTGAAGCTTTCTTT.